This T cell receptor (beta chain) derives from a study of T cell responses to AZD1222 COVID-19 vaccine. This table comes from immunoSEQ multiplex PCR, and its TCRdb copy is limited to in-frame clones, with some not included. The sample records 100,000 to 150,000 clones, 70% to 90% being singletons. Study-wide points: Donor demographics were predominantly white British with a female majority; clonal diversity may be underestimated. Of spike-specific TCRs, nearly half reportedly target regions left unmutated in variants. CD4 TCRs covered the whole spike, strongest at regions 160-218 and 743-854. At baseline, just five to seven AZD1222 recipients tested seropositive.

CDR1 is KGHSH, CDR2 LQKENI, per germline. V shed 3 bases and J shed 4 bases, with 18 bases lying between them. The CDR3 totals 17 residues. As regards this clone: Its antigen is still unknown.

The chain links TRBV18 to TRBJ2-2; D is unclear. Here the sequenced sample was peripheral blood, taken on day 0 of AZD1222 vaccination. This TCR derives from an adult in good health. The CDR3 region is CASSPPSVTRGTGELFF. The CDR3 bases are TGTGCCAGCTCACCTCCCTCGGTAACACGAGGCACCGGGGAGCTGTTTTTT.